At least ten counts were recorded for the clone carrying this TCR beta chain. No antigen is known for it. V lost 2 bases and J lost 2; bases outside the gene matches: 6. The CDR3 covers 16 residues. The germline V gene encodes CDR1 MNHEY and CDR2 SVGAGI. Preparation of the TCRbeta library was carried out with unique molecular identifiers. TCRdb processed the PCR reads anew with MiXCR; each CDR3 protein has one entry. Among approximately 6,300 distinct CDR3 sequences listed, 15% were seen once. This entry belongs to a study of T-cell reconstitution after alpha-beta-depleted transplantation in children. Overall study results and limits: Most T-cell counts and diversity one year after the transplant came from T cells that were newly produced. In some patients, recipient T cells and intrathymic progenitors surviving conditioning explained high day-60 diversity. Several hundred graft clones that had expanded were reportedly the source of alpha-beta T cells about two months after transplant.

Source: PBMCs, mostly from graft donor cells, taken 180 days after TCRalphabeta/CD19-depleted stem cell transplant. This clonotype was sampled from a patient between 2 and 10 years old who had a stem cell transplant for inherited bone marrow failure, so the T cells may come from the graft donor. The genes are TRBV6-5 and TRBJ2-7; 10 bases agree with TRBD2. The CDR3 sequence: CASSYGIAGGPYEQYF. As DNA, the CDR3 is TGTGCCAGCAGTTACGGGATAGCGGGAGGCCCCTACGAGCAGTACTTC.